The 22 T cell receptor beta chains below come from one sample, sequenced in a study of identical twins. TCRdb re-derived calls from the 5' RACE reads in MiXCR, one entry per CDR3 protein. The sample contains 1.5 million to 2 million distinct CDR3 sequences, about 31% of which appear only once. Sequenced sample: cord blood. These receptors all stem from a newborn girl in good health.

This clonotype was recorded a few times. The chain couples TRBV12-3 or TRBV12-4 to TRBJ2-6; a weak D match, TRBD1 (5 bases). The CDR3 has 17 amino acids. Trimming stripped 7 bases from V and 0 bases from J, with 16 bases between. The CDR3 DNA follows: TGTGCCAGCACTAACAACAGGCCGACCTCTGGGGCCAACGTCCTGACTTTC. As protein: CASTNNRPTSGANVLTF.

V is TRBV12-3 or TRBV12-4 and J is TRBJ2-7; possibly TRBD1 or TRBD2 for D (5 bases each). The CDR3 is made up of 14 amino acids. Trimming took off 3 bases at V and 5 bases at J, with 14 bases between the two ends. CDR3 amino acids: CASSFGSRGDEQYF. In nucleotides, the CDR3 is TGTGCCAGCAGTTTCGGTTCCCGAGGGGACGAGCAGTACTTC.

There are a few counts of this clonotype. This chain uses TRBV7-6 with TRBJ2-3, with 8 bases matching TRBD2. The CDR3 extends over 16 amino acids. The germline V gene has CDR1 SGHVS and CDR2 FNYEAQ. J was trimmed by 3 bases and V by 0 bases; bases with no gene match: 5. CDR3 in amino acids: CASSLAQRGHTDTQYF. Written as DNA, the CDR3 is TGTGCCAGCAGCTTAGCTCAGCGGGGGCATACAGATACGCAGTATTTT.

CDR3 DNA sequence: TGTGCCAGCAGGTGGGCCTACAATCAGCCCCAGCATTTT. As protein: CASRWAYNQPQHF. The V and J genes are TRBV6-5 and TRBJ1-5; D is unresolved. The CDR3 totals 13 residues. Germline values: CDR1 MNHEY, CDR2 SVGAGI. Trimming removed 6 bases at V and 3 bases at J, with 9 bases between.

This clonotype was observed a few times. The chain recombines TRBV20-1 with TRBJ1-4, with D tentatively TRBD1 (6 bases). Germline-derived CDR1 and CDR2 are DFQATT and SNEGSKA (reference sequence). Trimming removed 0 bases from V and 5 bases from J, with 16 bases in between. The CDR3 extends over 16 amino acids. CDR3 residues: CSARDIWRDTNEKLFF. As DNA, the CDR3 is TGCAGTGCTAGAGATATTTGGAGGGACACGAATGAAAAACTGTTTTTT.

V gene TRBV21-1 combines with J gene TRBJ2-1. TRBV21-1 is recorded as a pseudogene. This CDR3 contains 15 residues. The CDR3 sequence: CASSKVRQDYNEQFF. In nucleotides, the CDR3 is TGTGCCAGCAGCAAAGTACGGCAGGACTACAATGAGCAGTTCTTC.

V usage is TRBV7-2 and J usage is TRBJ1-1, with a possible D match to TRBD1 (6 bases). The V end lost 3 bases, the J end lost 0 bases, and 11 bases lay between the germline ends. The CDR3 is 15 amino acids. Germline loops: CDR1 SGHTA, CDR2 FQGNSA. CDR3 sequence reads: CASSFPTGMNTEAFF. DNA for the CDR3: TGTGCCAGCAGCTTTCCGACAGGCATGAACACTGAAGCTTTCTTT.

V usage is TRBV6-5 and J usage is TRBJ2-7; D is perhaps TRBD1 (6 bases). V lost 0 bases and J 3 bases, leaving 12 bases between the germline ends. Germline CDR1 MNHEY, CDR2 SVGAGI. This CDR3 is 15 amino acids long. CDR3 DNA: TGTGCCAGCAGTTACTCGGGCAGGGGCAACTACGAGCAGTACTTC. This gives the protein CASSYSGRGNYEQYF.

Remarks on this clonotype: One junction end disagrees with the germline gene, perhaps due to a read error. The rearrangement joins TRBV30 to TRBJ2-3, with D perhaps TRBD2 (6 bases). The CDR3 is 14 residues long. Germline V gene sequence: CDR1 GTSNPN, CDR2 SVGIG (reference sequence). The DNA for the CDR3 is TGTGCCGGGAGGAAAAGGGCCAGCACAGATACGCAGTATTTT. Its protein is CAGRKRASTDTQYF. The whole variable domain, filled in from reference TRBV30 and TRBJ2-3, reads SQTIHQWPATLVQPVGSPLSLECTVEGTSNPNLYWYRQAAGRGLQLLFYSVGIGQISSEVPQNLSASRPQDRQFILSSKKLLLSDSGFYLCAGRKRASTDTQYFGPGTRLTVL.

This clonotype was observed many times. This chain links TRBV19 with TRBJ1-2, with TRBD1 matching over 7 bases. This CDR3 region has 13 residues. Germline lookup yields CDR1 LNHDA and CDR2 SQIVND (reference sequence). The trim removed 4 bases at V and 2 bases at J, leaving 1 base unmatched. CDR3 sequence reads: CASSKTGNYGYTF. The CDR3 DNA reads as TGTGCCAGTAGTAAGACAGGGAACTATGGCTACACCTTC.

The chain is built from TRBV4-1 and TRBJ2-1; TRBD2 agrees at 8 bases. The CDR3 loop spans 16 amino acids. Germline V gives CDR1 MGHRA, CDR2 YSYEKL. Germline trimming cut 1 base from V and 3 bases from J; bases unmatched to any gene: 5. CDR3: CASSQVGLAGYNEQFF. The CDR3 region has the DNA TGCGCCAGCAGCCAAGTTGGGCTAGCGGGCTACAATGAGCAGTTCTTC.

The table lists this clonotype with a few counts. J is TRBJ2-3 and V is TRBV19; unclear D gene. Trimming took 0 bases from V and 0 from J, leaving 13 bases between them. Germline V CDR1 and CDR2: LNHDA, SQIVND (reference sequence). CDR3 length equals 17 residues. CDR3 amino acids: CASSIDYRESSTDTQYF. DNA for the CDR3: TGTGCCAGTAGTATAGACTATAGGGAATCTAGCACAGATACGCAGTATTTT.

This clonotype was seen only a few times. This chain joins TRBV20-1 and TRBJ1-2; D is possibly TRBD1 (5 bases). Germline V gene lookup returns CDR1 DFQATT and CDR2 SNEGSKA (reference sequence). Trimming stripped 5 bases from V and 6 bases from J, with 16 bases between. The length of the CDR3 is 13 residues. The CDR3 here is CSARPHPGHGYTF. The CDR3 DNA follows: TGCAGTGCTCGGCCCCACCCAGGGCATGGCTACACCTTC.

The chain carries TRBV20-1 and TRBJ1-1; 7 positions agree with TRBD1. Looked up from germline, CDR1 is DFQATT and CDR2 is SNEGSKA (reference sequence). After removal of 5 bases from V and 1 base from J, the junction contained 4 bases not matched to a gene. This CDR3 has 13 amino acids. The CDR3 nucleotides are TGCAGTGCTGGCTACAGGGGGAACACTGAAGCTTTCTTT. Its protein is CSAGYRGNTEAFF.

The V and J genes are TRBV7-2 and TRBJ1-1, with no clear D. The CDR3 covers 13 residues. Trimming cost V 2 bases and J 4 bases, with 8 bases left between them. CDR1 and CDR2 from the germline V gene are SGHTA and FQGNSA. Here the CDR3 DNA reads TGTGCCAGCAGCTTATGGGAGGCCACTGAAGCTTTCTTT. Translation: CASSLWEATEAFF. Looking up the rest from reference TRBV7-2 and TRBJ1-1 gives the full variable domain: GAGVSQSPSNKVTEKGKDVELRCDPISGHTALYWYRQSLGQGLEFLIYFQGNSAPDKSGLPSDRFSAERTGGSVSTLTIQRTQQEDSAVYLCASSLWEATEAFFGQGTRLTVV.

The CDR3 nucleotides are TGCGCCAGCAGCATTGACAGGCCATCTTACAATGAGCAGTTCTTC. It translates to CASSIDRPSYNEQFF. This chain uses TRBV5-1 with TRBJ2-1, with D perhaps matching TRBD1 (6 bases). The germline gives CDR1 SGHRS, CDR2 YFSETQ. The CDR3 sequence is 15 residues long. Trimming stripped 4 bases from V and 4 bases from J, with 15 bases between.

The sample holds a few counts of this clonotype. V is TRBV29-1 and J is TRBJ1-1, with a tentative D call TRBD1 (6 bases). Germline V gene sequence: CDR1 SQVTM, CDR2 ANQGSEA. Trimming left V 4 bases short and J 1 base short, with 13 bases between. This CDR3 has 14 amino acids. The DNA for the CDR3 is TGCAGCGTTGCCGGGGGCGCTTGGAACACTGAAGCTTTCTTT. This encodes CSVAGGAWNTEAFF.

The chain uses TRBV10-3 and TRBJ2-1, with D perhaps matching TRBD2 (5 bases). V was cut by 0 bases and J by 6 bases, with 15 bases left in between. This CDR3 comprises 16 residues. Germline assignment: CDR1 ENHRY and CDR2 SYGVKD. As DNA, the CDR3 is TGTGCCATCAGTGAGTCGGAGAGGGAGTCTCGCAATGAGCAGTTCTTC. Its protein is CAISESERESRNEQFF.

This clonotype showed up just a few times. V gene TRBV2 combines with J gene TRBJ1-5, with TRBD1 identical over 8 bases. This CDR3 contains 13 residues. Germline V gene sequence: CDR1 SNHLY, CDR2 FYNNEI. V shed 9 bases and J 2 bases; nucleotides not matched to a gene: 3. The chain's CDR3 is CASAGQGNQPQHF. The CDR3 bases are TGTGCCAGTGCGGGACAGGGCAATCAGCCCCAGCATTTT.

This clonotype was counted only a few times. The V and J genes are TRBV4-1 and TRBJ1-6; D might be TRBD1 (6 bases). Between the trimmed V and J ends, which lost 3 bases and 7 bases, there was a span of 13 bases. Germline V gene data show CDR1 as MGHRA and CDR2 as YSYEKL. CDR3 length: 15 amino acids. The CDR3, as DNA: TGCGCCAGCAGCCAGAGGGGGGAGTGGAATTCACCCCTCCACTTT. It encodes CASSQRGEWNSPLHF.

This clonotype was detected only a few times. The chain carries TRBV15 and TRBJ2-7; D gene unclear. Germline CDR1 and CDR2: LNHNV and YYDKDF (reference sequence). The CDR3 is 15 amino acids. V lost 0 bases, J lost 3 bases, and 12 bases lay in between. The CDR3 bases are TGTGCCACCAGCAGAGATCGTTCGCAGTTCTACGAGCAGTACTTC. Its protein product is CATSRDRSQFYEQYF.

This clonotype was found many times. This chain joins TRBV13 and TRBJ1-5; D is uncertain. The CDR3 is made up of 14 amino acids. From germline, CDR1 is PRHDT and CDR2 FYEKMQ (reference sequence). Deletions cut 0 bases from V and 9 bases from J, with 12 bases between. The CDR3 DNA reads TGTGCCAGCAGCTTAGGACGGGCAATGCCGCCCCAGCATTTT. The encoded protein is CASSLGRAMPPQHF.